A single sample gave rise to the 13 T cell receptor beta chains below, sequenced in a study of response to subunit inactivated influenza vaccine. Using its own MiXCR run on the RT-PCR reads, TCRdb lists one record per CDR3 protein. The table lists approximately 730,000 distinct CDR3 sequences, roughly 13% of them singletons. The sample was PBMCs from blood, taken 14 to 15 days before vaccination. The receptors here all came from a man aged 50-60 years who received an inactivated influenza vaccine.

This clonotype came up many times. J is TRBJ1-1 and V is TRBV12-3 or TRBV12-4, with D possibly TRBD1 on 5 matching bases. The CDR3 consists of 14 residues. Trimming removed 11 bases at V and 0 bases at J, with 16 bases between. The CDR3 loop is CASSRQIMNTEAFF. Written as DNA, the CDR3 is TGTGCCTCTTCAAGACAGATAATGAACACTGAAGCTTTCTTT.

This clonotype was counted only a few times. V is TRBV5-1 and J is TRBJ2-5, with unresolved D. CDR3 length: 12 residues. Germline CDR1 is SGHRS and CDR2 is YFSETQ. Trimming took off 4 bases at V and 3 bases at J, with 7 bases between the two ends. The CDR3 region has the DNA TGCGCCAGCAGCGCGAACAAAGAGACCCAGTACTTC. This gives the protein CASSANKETQYF.

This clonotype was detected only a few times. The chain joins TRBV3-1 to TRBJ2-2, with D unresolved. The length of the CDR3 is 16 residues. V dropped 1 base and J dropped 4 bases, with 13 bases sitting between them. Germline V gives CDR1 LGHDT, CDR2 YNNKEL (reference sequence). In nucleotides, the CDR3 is TGTGCCAGCAGCCAAGTCCTTGCGGCAATCACCGGGGAGCTGTTTTTT. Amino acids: CASSQVLAAITGELFF.

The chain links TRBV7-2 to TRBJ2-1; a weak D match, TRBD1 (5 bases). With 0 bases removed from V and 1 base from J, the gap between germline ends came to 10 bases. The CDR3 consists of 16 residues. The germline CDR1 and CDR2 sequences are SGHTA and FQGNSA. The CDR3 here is CASSLAQTASYNEQFF. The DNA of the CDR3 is TGTGCCAGCAGCTTAGCGCAGACAGCGTCCTACAATGAGCAGTTCTTC.

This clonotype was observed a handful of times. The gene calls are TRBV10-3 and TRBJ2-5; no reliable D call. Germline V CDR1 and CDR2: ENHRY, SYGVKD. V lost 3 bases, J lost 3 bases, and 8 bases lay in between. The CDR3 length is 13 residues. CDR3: CAISERREETQYF. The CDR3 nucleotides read TGTGCCATCAGTGAACGTCGGGAAGAGACCCAGTACTTC.

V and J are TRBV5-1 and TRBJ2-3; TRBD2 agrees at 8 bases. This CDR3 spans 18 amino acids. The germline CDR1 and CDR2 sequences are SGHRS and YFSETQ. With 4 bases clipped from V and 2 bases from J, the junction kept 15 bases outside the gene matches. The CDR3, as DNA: TGCGCCAGCAGCCCCTTCTTGGGGTGGCGGGGGGCCACAGATACGCAGTATTTT. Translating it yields CASSPFLGWRGATDTQYF.

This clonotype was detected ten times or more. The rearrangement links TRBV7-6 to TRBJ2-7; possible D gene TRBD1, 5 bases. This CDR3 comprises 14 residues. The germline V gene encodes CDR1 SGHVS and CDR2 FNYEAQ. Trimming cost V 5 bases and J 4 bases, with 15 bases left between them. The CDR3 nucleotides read TGTGCCAGCAGCCCAGGGAATGGTCCTTACGAGCAGTACTTC. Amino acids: CASSPGNGPYEQYF.

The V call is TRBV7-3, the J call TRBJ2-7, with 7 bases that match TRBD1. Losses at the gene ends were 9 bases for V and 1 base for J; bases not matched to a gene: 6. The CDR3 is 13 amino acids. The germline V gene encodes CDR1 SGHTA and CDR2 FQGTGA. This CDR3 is CARGRQGSYEQYF. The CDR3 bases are TGTGCCAGGGGACGACAGGGTTCCTACGAGCAGTACTTC.

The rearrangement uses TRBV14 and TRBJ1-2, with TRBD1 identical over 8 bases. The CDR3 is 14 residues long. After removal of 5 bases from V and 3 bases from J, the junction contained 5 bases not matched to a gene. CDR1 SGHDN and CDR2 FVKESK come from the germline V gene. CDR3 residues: CASSFGQGYYGYTF. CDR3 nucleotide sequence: TGTGCCAGCAGCTTCGGACAGGGTTACTATGGCTACACCTTC.

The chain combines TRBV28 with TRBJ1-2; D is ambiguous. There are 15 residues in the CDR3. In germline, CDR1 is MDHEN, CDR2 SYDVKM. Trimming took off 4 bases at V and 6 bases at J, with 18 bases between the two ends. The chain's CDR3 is CASSSYRASWDGYTF. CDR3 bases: TGTGCCAGCAGTTCGTATAGGGCGTCTTGGGATGGCTACACCTTC.

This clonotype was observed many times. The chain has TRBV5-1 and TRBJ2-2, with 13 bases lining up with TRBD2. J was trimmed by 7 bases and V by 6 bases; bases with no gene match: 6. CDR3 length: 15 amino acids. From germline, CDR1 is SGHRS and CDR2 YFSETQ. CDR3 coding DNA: TGCGCCAGCAAGCGGACTAGCGGGAGTGACGGGGAGCTGTTTTTT. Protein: CASKRTSGSDGELFF.

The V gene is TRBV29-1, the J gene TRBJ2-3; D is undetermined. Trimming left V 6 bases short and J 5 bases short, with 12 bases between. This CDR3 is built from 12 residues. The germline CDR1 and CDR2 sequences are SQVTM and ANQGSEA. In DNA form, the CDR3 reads TGCAGCGTCACCCGTGCCCAAGATACGCAGTATTTT. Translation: CSVTRAQDTQYF.

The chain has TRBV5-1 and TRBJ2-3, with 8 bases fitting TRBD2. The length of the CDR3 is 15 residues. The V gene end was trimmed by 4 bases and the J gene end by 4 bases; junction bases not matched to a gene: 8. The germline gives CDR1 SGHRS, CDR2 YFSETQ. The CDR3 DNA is TGCGCCAGCAGCCCGGGGGGGCCGGGGGCAGATACGCAGTATTTT. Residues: CASSPGGPGADTQYF.